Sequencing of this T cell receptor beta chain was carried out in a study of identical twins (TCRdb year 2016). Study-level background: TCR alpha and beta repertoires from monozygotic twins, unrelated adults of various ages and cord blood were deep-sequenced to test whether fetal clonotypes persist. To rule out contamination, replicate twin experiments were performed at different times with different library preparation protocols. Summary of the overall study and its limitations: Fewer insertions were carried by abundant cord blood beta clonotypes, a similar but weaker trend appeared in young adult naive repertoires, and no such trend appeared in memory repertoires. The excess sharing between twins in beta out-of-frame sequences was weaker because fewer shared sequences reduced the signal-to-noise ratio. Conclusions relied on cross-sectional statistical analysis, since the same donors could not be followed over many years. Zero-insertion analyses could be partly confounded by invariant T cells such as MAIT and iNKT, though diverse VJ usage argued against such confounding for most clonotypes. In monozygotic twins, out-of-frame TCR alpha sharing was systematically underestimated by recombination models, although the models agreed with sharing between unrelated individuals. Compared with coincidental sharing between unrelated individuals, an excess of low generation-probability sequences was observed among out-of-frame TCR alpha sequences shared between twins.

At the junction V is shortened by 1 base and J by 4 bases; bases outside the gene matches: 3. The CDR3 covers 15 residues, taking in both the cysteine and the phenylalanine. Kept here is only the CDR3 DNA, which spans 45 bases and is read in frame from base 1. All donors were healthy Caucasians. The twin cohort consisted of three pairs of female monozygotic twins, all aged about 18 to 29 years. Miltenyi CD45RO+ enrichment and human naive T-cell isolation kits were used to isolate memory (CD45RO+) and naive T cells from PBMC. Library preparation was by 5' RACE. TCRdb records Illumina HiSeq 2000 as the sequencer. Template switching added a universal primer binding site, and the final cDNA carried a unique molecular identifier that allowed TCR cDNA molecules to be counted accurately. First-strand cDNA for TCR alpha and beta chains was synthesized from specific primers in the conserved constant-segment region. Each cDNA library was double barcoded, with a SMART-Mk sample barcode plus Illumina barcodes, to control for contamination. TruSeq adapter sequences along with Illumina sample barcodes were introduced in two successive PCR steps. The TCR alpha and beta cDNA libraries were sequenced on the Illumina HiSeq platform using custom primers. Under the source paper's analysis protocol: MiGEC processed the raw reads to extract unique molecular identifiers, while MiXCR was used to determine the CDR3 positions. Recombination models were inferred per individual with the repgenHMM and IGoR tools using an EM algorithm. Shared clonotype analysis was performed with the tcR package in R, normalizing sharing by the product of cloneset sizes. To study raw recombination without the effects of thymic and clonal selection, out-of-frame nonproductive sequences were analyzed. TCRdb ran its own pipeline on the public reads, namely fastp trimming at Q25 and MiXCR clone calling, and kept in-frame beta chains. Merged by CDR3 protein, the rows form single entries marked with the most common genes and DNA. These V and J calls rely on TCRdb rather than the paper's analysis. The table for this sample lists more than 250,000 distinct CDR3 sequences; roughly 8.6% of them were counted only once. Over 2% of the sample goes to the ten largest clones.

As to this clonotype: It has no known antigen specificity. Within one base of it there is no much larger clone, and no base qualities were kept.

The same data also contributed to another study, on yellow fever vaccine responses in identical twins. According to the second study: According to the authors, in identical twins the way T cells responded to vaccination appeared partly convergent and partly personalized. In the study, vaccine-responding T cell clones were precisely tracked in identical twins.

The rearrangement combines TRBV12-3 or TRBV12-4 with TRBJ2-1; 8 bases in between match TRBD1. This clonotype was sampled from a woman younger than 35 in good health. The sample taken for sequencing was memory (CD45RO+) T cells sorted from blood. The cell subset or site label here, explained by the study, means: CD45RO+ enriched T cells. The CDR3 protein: CASSLEDRAYNEQFF. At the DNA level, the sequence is TGTGCCAGCAGTTTAGAGGACAGGGCATACAATGAGCAGTTCTTC.